The 24 T cell receptor beta chains given below trace back to one sample, sequenced in a study of shared clonotypes between healthy human individuals. Profiled with immunoSEQ multiplex PCR; TCRdb holds only in-frame clones, not every one. Of over a million clones listed, approximately 98.5% are singletons. The sample taken for sequencing was naive CD4+ T cells sorted from blood. Subset denoted: CD45RA+ positively selected. The receptor source for this set is a man in his thirties or forties in good health.

The rearrangement joins TRBV18 to TRBJ2-3; D is ambiguous. There are 15 residues in the CDR3. The V end was cut by 3 bases, the J end by 4 bases, with 14 bases between. Germline loops: CDR1 KGHSH, CDR2 LQKENI. DNA of the CDR3: TGTGCCAGCTCACCCAACCCCTCTCCGGCAGATACGCAGTATTTT. Its translation is CASSPNPSPADTQYF.

This chain connects TRBV27 to TRBJ2-2; possible D gene TRBD1, 6 bases. CDR3 length equals 15 residues. The V end was cut by 2 bases, the J end by 4 bases, with 11 bases between. Germline V gene sequence: CDR1 MNHEY, CDR2 SMNVEV (reference sequence). The CDR3 region has the DNA TGTGCCAGCAGTTTAGGGCAGGGGACCACCGGGGAGCTGTTTTTT. Translating it yields CASSLGQGTTGELFF.

The rearrangement joins TRBV25-1 to TRBJ2-1; tentatively, D is TRBD1 or TRBD2 (5 bases each). The CDR3 has 14 residues. Trimming took off 1 base at V and 9 bases at J, with 13 bases between the two ends. The germline V gene has CDR1 MGHDK and CDR2 SYGVNS. As DNA, the CDR3 is TGTGCCAGCAGTGAATTCCCAGTTGGGGGTGAGCAGTTCTTC. It is translated as CASSEFPVGGEQFF.

The rearrangement links TRBV5-4 to TRBJ1-1; D remains unclear. V was pared by 4 bases and J by 5 bases, with 18 bases between. This CDR3 has 15 residues. The germline V gene encodes CDR1 SGHNT and CDR2 YYREEE (reference sequence). The CDR3 nucleotides read TGTGCCAGCAGCCCCAGTTCCGGGGAGAGGACTGAAGCTTTCTTT. This gives the protein CASSPSSGERTEAFF. Full variable domain (outside the CDR3, taken from reference TRBV5-4 and TRBJ1-1): ETGVTQSPTHLIKTRGQQVTLRCSSQSGHNTVSWYQQALGQGPQFIFQYYREEENGRGNFPPRFSGLQFPNYSSELNVNALELDDSALYLCASSPSSGERTEAFFGQGTRLTVV.

A word on this clone: The junction departs from the called germline gene at one end, perhaps through a read error. V and J are TRBV7-7 and TRBJ2-2, with TRBD2 identical over 12 bases. The V gene's germline CDR1 is SSHAT and CDR2 FNYEAQ (reference sequence). The CDR3 is made up of 17 amino acids. The CDR3 loop is CASSRTSGTAATGELFF. The CDR3, as DNA: TGTGCTAGCAGCCGGACTAGCGGGACCGCCGCCACCGGGGAGCTGTTTTTT.

Of note for this clone: The sample carries other DNA sequences with the same CDR3. V and J are TRBV9 and TRBJ2-2; D remains ambiguous. CDR1 SGDLS and CDR2 YYNGEE come from the germline V gene. V was trimmed by 4 bases and J by 3 bases, leaving 10 bases between them. The CDR3 loop spans 14 amino acids. The CDR3 coding sequence is TGTGCCAGCAGCCCAAGGCAGGACACCGGGGAGCTGTTTTTT. Translating it yields CASSPRQDTGELFF.

V gene TRBV5-1 combines with J gene TRBJ2-7; D gene unclear. Germline V gene data show CDR1 as SGHRS and CDR2 as YFSETQ. The CDR3 length is 15 residues. V was clipped by 6 bases and J by 1 base, with 17 bases between them. CDR3: CASTPGTERSYEQYF. CDR3 bases: TGCGCCAGCACTCCTGGTACTGAACGTTCCTACGAGCAGTACTTC. Combining the CDR3 with reference TRBV5-1 and TRBJ2-7 gives the whole variable domain KAGVTQTPRYLIKTRGQQVTLSCSPISGHRSVSWYQQTPGQGLQFLFEYFSETQRNKGNFPGRFSGRQFSNSRSEMNVSTLELGDSALYLCASTPGTERSYEQYFGPGTRLTVT.

This chain uses TRBV28 with TRBJ2-1, with D possibly matching TRBD1 (7 bases). The CDR3 is 14 residues long. CDR1 and CDR2 (germline): MDHEN, SYDVKM. The ends were cut back, 8 bases at V and 4 bases at J, with 15 bases in the middle. CDR3 DNA sequence: TGTGCCAGCCGTTCCAGGGGGGAATACAATGAGCAGTTCTTC. This codes for CASRSRGEYNEQFF.

With respect to this clone: Other DNA sequences from this sample encode an identical CDR3 as well. In DNA, the CDR3 is TGCAGCGTTGCAGGGCCCACTGAAGCTTTCTTT. It yields the protein CSVAGPTEAFF. This chain uses TRBV29-1 with TRBJ1-1; possibly TRBD1 for D (5 bases). There are 11 residues in the CDR3. V lost 4 bases, J lost 4 bases, and 7 bases lay in between. In germline, CDR1 is SQVTM, CDR2 ANQGSEA.

Points on this clone: Additional DNA sequences in this sample encode the identical CDR3. V is TRBV6-1 and J is TRBJ2-1, with 11 bases aligning to TRBD2. In germline, CDR1 is MNHNS, CDR2 SASEGT. This CDR3 is 16 amino acids long. V trimming: 4 bases; J trimming: 6 bases; junction bases outside the gene matches: 8. The CDR3 nucleotides are TGTGCCAGCAGTGCCTTAACTAGCGGGAGAGGCAATGAGCAGTTCTTC. Translation gives CASSALTSGRGNEQFF.

This clone appeared a few times. This chain connects TRBV9 to TRBJ2-6, with unresolved D. The CDR3 length is 15 residues. Trimming pared 1 base from V and 0 bases from J, leaving 5 bases between. Looked up from germline, CDR1 is SGDLS and CDR2 is YYNGEE. The CDR3 reads CASSVFDSGANVLTF. Written as DNA, the CDR3 is TGTGCCAGCAGCGTATTCGACTCTGGGGCCAACGTCCTGACTTTC.

This chain links TRBV2 with TRBJ1-2; D unclear. The V end was cut by 4 bases, the J end by 4 bases, with 10 bases between. There are 13 residues in the CDR3. From germline, CDR1 is SNHLY and CDR2 FYNNEI. DNA for the CDR3: TGTGCCAGCAGTGGGTCGGACCGCTATGGCTACACCTTC. It specifies CASSGSDRYGYTF.

This rearrangement joins TRBV5-1 to TRBJ2-7; 10 bases are a match to TRBD1. Germline CDR1 and CDR2: SGHRS and YFSETQ. The length of the CDR3 is 14 residues. Trimming at V came to 4 bases and at J to 5 bases, leaving 6 bases not matched to a gene. This CDR3 reads CASSHTGTGDEQYF. The DNA of the CDR3 is TGCGCCAGCAGCCATACCGGGACAGGGGACGAGCAGTACTTC.

The chain has TRBV6-1 and TRBJ2-7; D is uncertain. V was clipped by 4 bases and J by 3 bases, with 19 bases between them. The length of the CDR3 is 16 residues. Looked up from germline, CDR1 is MNHNS and CDR2 is SASEGT. CDR3 sequence: CASSAASGPGVYEQYF. In nucleotides, the CDR3 is TGTGCCAGCAGTGCTGCTTCGGGTCCTGGGGTCTACGAGCAGTACTTC.

J is TRBJ1-2 and V is TRBV28; TRBD1 matches at 8 bases. The ends lost 6 bases at V and 7 bases at J; junction bases unmatched: 7. The CDR3 runs 13 residues. Germline V CDR1 and CDR2: MDHEN, SYDVKM. CDR3 DNA: TGTGCCAGCAGACCTGGACAGGGTCGTGGCTACACCTTC. Translation gives CASRPGQGRGYTF.

V is TRBV5-4 and J is TRBJ2-1; D is possibly TRBD1 (5 bases). Germline V lookup: CDR1 SGHNT, CDR2 YYREEE (reference sequence). The CDR3 is 16 amino acids. Trimming removed 0 bases from V and 3 bases from J, with 13 bases in between. The CDR3 nucleotides are TGTGCCAGCAGCTTGGGTCTTAGACAGAACTACAATGAGCAGTTCTTC. Translated, it gives CASSLGLRQNYNEQFF.

This chain uses TRBV30 with TRBJ2-1; unclear D gene. Trimming removed 6 bases from V and 10 bases from J, with 10 bases in between. Looked up from germline, CDR1 is GTSNPN and CDR2 is SVGIG (reference sequence). The CDR3 spans 10 residues. The CDR3, as DNA: TGTGCCTGCTACCCCGGGGAGCAGTTCTTC. It yields the protein CACYPGEQFF.

V is TRBV10-3 and J is TRBJ2-7; 11 nucleotides align to TRBD2. Losses at the gene ends were 6 bases for V and 0 bases for J; bases not matched to a gene: 16. Germline CDR1 ENHRY, CDR2 SYGVKD. CDR3 length: 19 amino acids. This CDR3 reads CAISLLGGSGRGVSYEQYF. DNA for the CDR3: TGTGCCATCAGCTTATTGGGGGGTAGCGGGAGGGGAGTCTCCTACGAGCAGTACTTC.

The V call is TRBV2, the J call TRBJ2-3; no clear D gene. This CDR3 region has 16 residues. CDR1 is SNHLY, CDR2 FYNNEI, per germline. The V and J ends lost 3 bases and 0 bases respectively, with 13 bases between them. CDR3 protein: CASSDRSASSTDTQYF. In DNA, the CDR3 is TGTGCCAGCAGTGATCGCAGTGCCAGTAGCACAGATACGCAGTATTTT.

The chain combines TRBV10-3 with TRBJ1-1; D not certain. The ends were cut back, 0 bases at V and 4 bases at J, with 12 bases in the middle. Germline lookup yields CDR1 ENHRY and CDR2 SYGVKD. This CDR3 region has 15 residues. CDR3 bases: TGTGCCATCAGTGAGTCGAGAGGGCTTGGCACTGAAGCTTTCTTT. As protein: CAISESRGLGTEAFF.

V is TRBV15 and J is TRBJ2-2; D tentatively reads TRBD1 or TRBD2 (6 bases each). CDR3 size: 15 residues. Per germline, CDR1 LNHNV and CDR2 YYDKDF (reference sequence). V lost 3 bases and J lost 1, with 9 bases in between. CDR3 region: CATSRAGQNTGELFF. The CDR3 DNA is TGTGCCACCAGCAGGGCGGGACAGAACACCGGGGAGCTGTTTTTT. Full variable domain (outside the CDR3, taken from reference TRBV15 and TRBJ2-2): DAMVIQNPRYQVTQFGKPVTLSCSQTLNHNVMYWYQQKSSQAPKLLFHYYDKDFNNEADTPDNFQSRRPNTSFCFLDIRSPGLGDTAMYLCATSRAGQNTGELFFGEGSRLTVL.

The V and J genes are TRBV6-4 and TRBJ2-3; 10 nucleotides agree with TRBD2. Germline trimming cut 6 bases from V and 2 bases from J; bases unmatched to any gene: 5. This CDR3 has 15 residues. Looked up from germline, CDR1 is MRHNA and CDR2 is SNTAGT. The chain's CDR3 is CASRLAGPFTDTQYF. The CDR3 DNA sequence: TGTGCCAGCAGACTAGCGGGACCTTTCACAGATACGCAGTATTTT.

The rearrangement uses TRBV20-1 and TRBJ2-4; D may be TRBD1 (6 bases). CDR3 size: 11 residues. From germline, CDR1 is DFQATT and CDR2 SNEGSKA (reference sequence). The V end lost 4 bases, the J end lost 7 bases, and 8 bases lay between the germline ends. CDR3 nucleotide sequence: TGCAGTGCTATCACAGGGAACATTCAGTACTTC. This encodes CSAITGNIQYF.

The chain uses TRBV6-1 and TRBJ1-2; D is undetermined. V dropped 2 bases and J dropped 5 bases, with 9 bases sitting between them. There are 13 residues in the CDR3. The germline V gene has CDR1 MNHNS and CDR2 SASEGT. Here the CDR3 DNA reads TGTGCCAGCAGTGAAAAGGATTTGTATGGCTACACCTTC. This gives the protein CASSEKDLYGYTF.